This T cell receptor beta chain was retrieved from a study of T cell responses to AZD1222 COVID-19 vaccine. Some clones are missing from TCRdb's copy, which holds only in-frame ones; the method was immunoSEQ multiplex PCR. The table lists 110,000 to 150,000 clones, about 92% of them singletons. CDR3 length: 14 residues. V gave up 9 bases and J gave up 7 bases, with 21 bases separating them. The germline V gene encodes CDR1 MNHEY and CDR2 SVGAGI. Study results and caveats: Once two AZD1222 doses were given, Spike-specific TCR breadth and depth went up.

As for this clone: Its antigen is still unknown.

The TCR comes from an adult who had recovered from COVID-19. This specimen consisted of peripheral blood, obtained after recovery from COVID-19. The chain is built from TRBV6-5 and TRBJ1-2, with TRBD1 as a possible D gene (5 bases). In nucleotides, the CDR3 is TGTGCCAGTCTTAGTTTCGACCCGAGGGGTGGCTACACCTTC. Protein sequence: CASLSFDPRGGYTF.